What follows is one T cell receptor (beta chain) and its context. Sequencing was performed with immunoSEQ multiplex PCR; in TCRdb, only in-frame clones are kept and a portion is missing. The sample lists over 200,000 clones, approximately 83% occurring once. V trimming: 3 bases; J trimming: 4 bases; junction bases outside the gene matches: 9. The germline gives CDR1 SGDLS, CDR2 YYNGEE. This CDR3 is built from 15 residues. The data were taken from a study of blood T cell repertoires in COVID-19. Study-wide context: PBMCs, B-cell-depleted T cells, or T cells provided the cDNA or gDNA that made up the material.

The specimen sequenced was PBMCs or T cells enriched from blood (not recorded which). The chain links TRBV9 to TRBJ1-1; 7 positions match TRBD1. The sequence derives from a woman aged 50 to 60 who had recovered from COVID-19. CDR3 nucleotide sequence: TGTGCCAGCAGCGGACTGACAGGGCCGGGCACTGAAGCTTTCTTT. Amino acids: CASSGLTGPGTEAFF. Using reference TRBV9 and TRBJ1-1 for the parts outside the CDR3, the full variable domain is DSGVTQTPKHLITATGQRVTLRCSPRSGDLSVYWYQQSLDQGLQFLIQYYNGEERAKGNILERFSAQQFPDLHSELNLSSLELGDSALYFCASSGLTGPGTEAFFGQGTRLTVV.